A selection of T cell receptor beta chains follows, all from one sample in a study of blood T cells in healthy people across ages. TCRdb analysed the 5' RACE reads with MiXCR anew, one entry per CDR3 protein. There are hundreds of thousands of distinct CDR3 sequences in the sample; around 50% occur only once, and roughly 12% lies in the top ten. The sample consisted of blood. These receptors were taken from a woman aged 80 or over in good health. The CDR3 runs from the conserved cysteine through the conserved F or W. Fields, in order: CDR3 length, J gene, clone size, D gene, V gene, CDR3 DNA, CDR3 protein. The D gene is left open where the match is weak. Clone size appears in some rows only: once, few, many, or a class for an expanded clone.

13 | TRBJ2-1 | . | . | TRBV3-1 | TGTGCCAGCAGCCAAGGGGAAGGGAATGAGCAGTTCTTC | CASSQGEGNEQFF
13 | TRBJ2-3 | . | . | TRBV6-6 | TGTGCCAGCAGCCTCCCGGGTGCGAATACGCAGTATTTT | CASSLPGANTQYF
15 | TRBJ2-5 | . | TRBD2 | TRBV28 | TGTGCCAGCAGCTTTTCAATTCCCGGGAGGGAGACCCAGTACTTC | CASSFSIPGRETQYF
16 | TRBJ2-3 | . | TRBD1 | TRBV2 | TGTGCCAGCAGTGAGTCCCCGGGACAGGGCACAGATACGCAGTATTTT | CASSESPGQGTDTQYF
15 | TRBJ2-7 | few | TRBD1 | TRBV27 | TGTGCCAGCAGAAGATATGGGGACAGCGAGTACGAGCAGTACTTC | CASRRYGDSEYEQYF
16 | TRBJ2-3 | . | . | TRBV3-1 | TGTGCCAGCAGCCGCTCCACTAGGCCTACAGGCGATACGCAGTATTTT | CASSRSTRPTGDTQYF
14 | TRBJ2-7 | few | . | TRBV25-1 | TGTGCCAGCAGTGATCAAACAGCCACCTACGAGCAGTACTTC | CASSDQTATYEQYF
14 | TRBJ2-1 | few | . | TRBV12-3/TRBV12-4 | TGTGCCAGCAGCCGGGGGGCTGTCTACAATGAGCAGTTCTTC | CASSRGAVYNEQFF
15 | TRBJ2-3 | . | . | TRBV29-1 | TGCAGCGTTGTCCCCGCTACGGAGGGTCCTGATACGCAGTATTTT | CSVVPATEGPDTQYF
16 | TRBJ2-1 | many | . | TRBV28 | TGTGCCAGCAGTGAGATTAGCGGCAGCTCCTACAATGAGCAGTTCTTC | CASSEISGSSYNEQFF
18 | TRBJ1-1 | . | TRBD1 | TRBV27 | TGTGCCAGCAGAAAGGCGTGGGACAGTGAGGAGGGGAACACTGAAGCTTTCTTT | CASRKAWDSEEGNTEAFF
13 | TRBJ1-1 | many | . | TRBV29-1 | TGCAGCGTTGAGGCGGGGGTCAGGACTGAAGCTTTCTTT | CSVEAGVRTEAFF
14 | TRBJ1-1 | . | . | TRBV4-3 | TGCGCCAGCAGCCAAGAGTCGGGGGATACTGAAGCTTTCTTT | CASSQESGDTEAFF
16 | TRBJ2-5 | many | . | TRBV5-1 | TGCGCCAGCAGCTGGGAGACAGGCCGTTTACAAGAGACCCAGTACTTC | CASSWETGRLQETQYF
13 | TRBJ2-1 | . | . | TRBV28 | TGTGCCGGCAGTAGCAGGGGGGACAATGAGCAGTTCTTT | CAGSSRGDNEQFF
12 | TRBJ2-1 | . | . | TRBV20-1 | TGCAGTGTTGCCGGTTCGGGGAATGAGCAGTTCTTC | CSVAGSGNEQFF
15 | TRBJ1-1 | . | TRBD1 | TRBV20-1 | TGCAGTGCTCCCCCAGCTGGGACAGCGAACACTGAAGCTTTCTTT | CSAPPAGTANTEAFF
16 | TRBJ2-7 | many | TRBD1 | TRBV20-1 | TGCAGTGCTAGAGTGTTGGGACAGGGGCAATCCTACGAGCAGTACTTC | CSARVLGQGQSYEQYF
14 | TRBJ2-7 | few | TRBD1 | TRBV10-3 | TGTGCCATCAGAGGACAGGAGAGCTCCTACGAGCAGTACTTC | CAIRGQESSYEQYF
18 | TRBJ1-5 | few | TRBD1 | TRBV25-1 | TGTGCCAGCAGTGAATGGGAAACCGGGACAGGGGTCGGCAAGCCCCAGCATTTT | CASSEWETGTGVGKPQHF
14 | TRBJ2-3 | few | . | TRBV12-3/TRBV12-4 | TGTGCCAGCACCCCGCGGGCGACCACAGATACGCAGTATTTT | CASTPRATTDTQYF
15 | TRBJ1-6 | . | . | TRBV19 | TGTGCCAGTAGTATCGGGGGCTCCTATAATTCACCCCTCCACTTT | CASSIGGSYNSPLHF
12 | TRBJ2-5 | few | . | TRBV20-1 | TGCAGTATGAGGGTGGGGGCGGAGACCCAGTACTTC | CSMRVGAETQYF
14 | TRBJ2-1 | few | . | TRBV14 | TGTGCCAGCAGCCAAAGAACAGGGTGGAATGAGCAGTTCTTC | CASSQRTGWNEQFF
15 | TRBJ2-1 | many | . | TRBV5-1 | TGCGCCAGCAGCTTGGCCATAGCGGTTTACAATGAGCAGTTCTTC | CASSLAIAVYNEQFF
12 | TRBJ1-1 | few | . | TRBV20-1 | TGCAGTGCTAGAGAGCGGGGGGCTGAAGCTTTCTTT | CSARERGAEAFF
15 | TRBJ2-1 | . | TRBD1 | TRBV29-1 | TGCAGCGTTGAAGGGGACAGTCTCCCCTACAATGAGCAGTTCTTC | CSVEGDSLPYNEQFF
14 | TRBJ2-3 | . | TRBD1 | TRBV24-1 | TGTGCCACCAGTGGGACAGGGAGGCCAGATACGCAGTATTTT | CATSGTGRPDTQYF
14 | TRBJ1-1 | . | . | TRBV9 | TGTGCCAGCAGCGTGGCTTCAGGGGTCTCTGAAGCTTTCTTT | CASSVASGVSEAFF
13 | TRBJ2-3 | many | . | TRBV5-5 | TGTGCCAGCAGCTTCGGTCGGGGGGATACGCAGTATTTT | CASSFGRGDTQYF
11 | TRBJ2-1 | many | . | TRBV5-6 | TGTGCCAGCAGCCGGTCCCATGAGCAGTTCTTC | CASSRSHEQFF
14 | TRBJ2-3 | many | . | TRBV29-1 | TGCAGCGGCGCCCGGGGCAGCCACACAGATACGCAGTATTTT | CSGARGSHTDTQYF
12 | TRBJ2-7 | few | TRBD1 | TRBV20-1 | TGCAGTGCTAGAGATAGGGGGCCCGAGCAGTACTTC | CSARDRGPEQYF
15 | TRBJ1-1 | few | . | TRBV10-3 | TGTGCCATCAGTGAGTCCTGGTCTTCGAACACTGAAGCTTTCTTT | CAISESWSSNTEAFF
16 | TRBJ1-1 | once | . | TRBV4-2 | TGTGCCGGCAGCCTCGGAGGGGGAGTGGGGAACACTGAAGCTTTCTTT | CAGSLGGGVGNTEAFF
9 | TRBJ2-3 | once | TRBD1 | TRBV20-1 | TGCAGTGCCCGGACAGGGCTGTATTTT | CSARTGLYF
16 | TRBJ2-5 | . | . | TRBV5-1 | TGCGCCAGCAGCTTGCCTGACAGCAACGTAGGAGAGACTCAGTACTTC | CASSLPDSNVGETQYF
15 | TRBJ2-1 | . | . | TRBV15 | TGTGCCACCGCCCGGGTGGGGAGCTCCTACAATGAGCAGTTCTTC | CATARVGSSYNEQFF
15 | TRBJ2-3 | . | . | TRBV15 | TGTGCCACCAGCAGAGATAGGTGGGGCGCAGATACGCAGTATTTT | CATSRDRWGADTQYF
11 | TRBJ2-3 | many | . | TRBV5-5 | TGTGCCAGCAGCCAAAACGTCGGGGAGTATTTT | CASSQNVGEYF
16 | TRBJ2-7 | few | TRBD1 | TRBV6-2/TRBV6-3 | TGTGCCAGCAGAGATGTGGGGACAGGCAACTACAATGAGCAGTACTTC | CASRDVGTGNYNEQYF
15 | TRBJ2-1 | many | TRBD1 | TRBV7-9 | TGTGCCAGCAGGCTCGACAGGGGATTCTACAATGAGCAGTTCTTC | CASRLDRGFYNEQFF